A selection of T cell receptor beta chains follows, all from one sample in a study of regulatory T cells in long-lasting Graves disease. TCRdb re-derived calls from the multiplex PCR reads in MiXCR, one entry per CDR3 protein. This table has around 460,000 distinct CDR3 sequences, roughly a fifth appearing once. The specimen was peripheral blood mononuclear cells (PBMCs), collected when the disease was refractory, from a patient treated with antithyroid drugs. These receptors were collected from a female donor with Graves disease. Each CDR3 is given with its conserved first and last residue. D genes are given only for firm matches. Clone size, where shown, is once, few, many, or a class for clones that have expanded.

cdr3_aa cdr3_nt d_call clone_size j_call v_call
CATSATGESYEQYF TGTGCCACCTCGGCGACAGGCGAATCCTACGAGCAGTACTTC . few TRBJ2-7 TRBV7-9
CASSDPGRENTEAFF TGTGCCAGCAGTGATCCGGGAAGGGAAAACACTGAAGCTTTCTTT . few TRBJ1-1 TRBV6-1
CSARDRGPVAEAFF TGCAGTGCTAGAGATCGAGGCCCGGTTGCTGAAGCTTTCTTT . . TRBJ1-1 TRBV20-1
CASSISDGAFF TGTGCCAGCAGCATAAGCGATGGAGCTTTCTTT . many TRBJ1-1 TRBV11-3
CASSTMGQTNQGNTIYF TGTGCCAGCAGCACCATGGGACAGACCAACCAAGGAAACACCATATATTTT TRBD1 few TRBJ1-3 TRBV7-9
CASSLPRAGASEQYF TGTGCCAGCAGTTTACCCAGGGCCGGGGCGAGCGAGCAGTACTTC . many TRBJ2-7 TRBV28
CASQAGTRLRRMNTEAFF TGTGCCAGCCAAGCCGGGACCCGGTTGCGTCGGATGAACACTGAAGCTTTCTTT . few TRBJ1-1 TRBV7-9
CASSGTGGLGETQYF TGTGCCAGCAGCGGGACAGGGGGCTTAGGGGAGACCCAGTACTTC TRBD1 many TRBJ2-5 TRBV12-3/TRBV12-4
CASSLWAGQPQHF TGTGCCAGCAGTTTATGGGCTGGTCAGCCCCAGCATTTT . many TRBJ1-5 TRBV12-3/TRBV12-4
CASSQNPFSNQPQHF TGCGCCAGCAGCCAGAACCCTTTTAGCAATCAGCCCCAGCATTTT . . TRBJ1-5 TRBV4-1
CSVLTGRSNIQYF TGCAGCGTTCTGACAGGGCGTAGCAACATTCAGTACTTC TRBD1 . TRBJ2-4 TRBV29-1
CASSPNRVGGNEQFF TGTGCCAGCAGTCCTAACAGGGTAGGCGGCAATGAGCAGTTCTTC . . TRBJ2-1 TRBV12-3/TRBV12-4
CSATRGGNYGYTF TGCAGTGCTACCCGAGGTGGGAACTATGGCTACACCTTC . many TRBJ1-2 TRBV20-1
CASGFHPGTGKETQYF TGTGCCAGCGGCTTCCACCCCGGGACAGGAAAAGAGACCCAGTACTTC TRBD1 many TRBJ2-5 TRBV28
CSATGQSYSNQPQHF TGCAGTGCAACTGGACAGTCTTATAGCAATCAGCCCCAGCATTTT . many TRBJ1-5 TRBV20-1
CASSQVRDVSFYGYTF TGTGCCAGCAGCCAAGTCCGGGATGTCTCTTTCTATGGCTACACCTTC . . TRBJ1-2 TRBV4-2
CATSDRRDFDGYTF TGTGCCACCAGTGATCGCCGGGACTTTGATGGCTACACCTTC . . TRBJ1-2 TRBV24-1
CASSPLQGSFYEQYF TGTGCCAGCAGCCCACTCCAGGGATCATTCTACGAGCAGTACTTC . few TRBJ2-7 TRBV5-5
CASSSPLPLFLTDTQYF TGTGCCAGCAGTTCCCCCCTGCCGCTTTTCCTCACAGATACGCAGTATTTT . . TRBJ2-3 TRBV28
CASSRDEKTGELFF TGTGCCAGCAGCCGGGACGAGAAAACCGGGGAGCTGTTTTTT . many TRBJ2-2 TRBV12-3/TRBV12-4
CASSLISGEQYF TGTGCCAGCAGCTTAATCAGCGGAGAGCAGTACTTC . few TRBJ2-7 TRBV7-9
CASSVDRISNQPQHF TGTGCCAGTAGTGTCGACAGAATTAGCAATCAGCCCCAGCATTTT . few TRBJ1-5 TRBV19
CASSLRRGNSPLHF TGTGCCAGCAGTTTAAGACGGGGGAATTCACCCCTCCACTTT . many TRBJ1-6 TRBV28
CASSLTGVTGELFF TGTGCCAGCAGTTTGACAGGGGTTACCGGGGAGCTGTTTTTT TRBD1 many TRBJ2-2 TRBV28
CSARKGGVDEQYF TGCAGTGCTAGAAAGGGGGGGGTTGACGAGCAGTACTTC . many TRBJ2-7 TRBV20-1
CASRLQGSGTGELFF TGTGCCAGCAGGTTACAGGGTTCGGGCACCGGGGAGCTGTTTTTT . many TRBJ2-2 TRBV28
CASSLGQMTEAFF TGTGCCAGCAGCTTGGGTCAGATGACTGAAGCTTTCTTT . once TRBJ1-1 TRBV7-6
CASSPAGAFF TGTGCCAGCAGTCCAGCCGGGGCTTTCTTT . many TRBJ1-1 TRBV6-1
CASSQEIPQAGNTGELFF TGCGCCAGCAGCCAAGAAATCCCCCAAGCGGGGAATACCGGGGAGCTGTTTTTT TRBD2 . TRBJ2-2 TRBV4-3
CATSDLWRNHGYTF TGTGCCACCAGTGATTTGTGGCGCAATCATGGCTACACCTTC . . TRBJ1-2 TRBV24-1
CSVAETFNQPQHF TGCAGCGTCGCCGAGACATTCAATCAGCCCCAGCATTTT . few TRBJ1-5 TRBV29-1
CASREQGDRYF TGTGCCAGCAGGGAACAGGGGGATCGGTACTTC TRBD1 . TRBJ2-7 TRBV2